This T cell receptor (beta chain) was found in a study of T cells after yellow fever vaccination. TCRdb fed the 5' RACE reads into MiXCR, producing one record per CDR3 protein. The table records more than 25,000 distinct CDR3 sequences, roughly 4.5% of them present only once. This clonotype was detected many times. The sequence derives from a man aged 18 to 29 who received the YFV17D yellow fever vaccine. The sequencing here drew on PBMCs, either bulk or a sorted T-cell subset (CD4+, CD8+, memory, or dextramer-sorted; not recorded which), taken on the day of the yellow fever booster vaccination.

DNA for the CDR3: TGCGCCAGCAGCTTGGAGGGCGGGGAGCTGTTTTTT. Amino acid sequence: CASSLEGGELFF. V is TRBV5-1 and J is TRBJ2-2; D is undetermined. Germline V gene lookup returns CDR1 SGHRS and CDR2 YFSETQ. The CDR3 loop spans 12 amino acids. Trimming left V 0 bases short and J 7 bases short, with 4 bases between. Complete variable domain (other parts from reference TRBV5-1 and TRBJ2-2): KAGVTQTPRYLIKTRGQQVTLSCSPISGHRSVSWYQQTPGQGLQFLFEYFSETQRNKGNFPGRFSGRQFSNSRSEMNVSTLELGDSALYLCASSLEGGELFFGEGSRLTVL.